This T cell receptor (beta chain) was retrieved from a study of vaccination effects on CD4 cells after COVID-19. ViraFEST assay sequencing came after antigen-specific CD4+ T cells were expanded with viral peptide pools. Following 10 days of culture, CD4+ T cells were isolated. According to PCR results, the person was infected with SARS-CoV-2 between March and December 2020. Produced via immunoSEQ multiplex PCR; TCRdb's table is partial and in-frame only. The sample holds roughly 26,000 clones; approximately 78% are singletons and the top ten take about 16%. V lost 6 bases and J 2 bases, leaving 10 bases between the germline ends. The CDR3 spans 13 residues. Germline V gene data show CDR1 as MNHEY and CDR2 as SVGAGI. Remarks on this clone: What it recognizes is unknown.

This sample comprised CD4+ T cells from PBMCs cultured with HCoV-NL63 spike peptides, obtained before COVID-19 vaccination. This receptor was obtained from a human donor who had a prior SARS-CoV-2 infection. This chain links TRBV6-5 with TRBJ1-2, with D perhaps matching TRBD1 (5 bases). The DNA for the CDR3 is TGTGCCAGCAGGGCGACAGTAAACTATGGCTACACCTTC. Protein: CASRATVNYGYTF.